This record looks at one T cell receptor beta chain sequence and its context. The target antigen is unknown. Researchers collected 7.5 to 10 milliliters of peripheral blood from every single donor. The data originate from a study of blood T cells in healthy people across ages. Study overall: T cells yielded about one barcoded beta molecule per two cells through template switching. Study-wide points: Without sorted subsets, naive and antigen-experienced compartments could not be conclusively compared. Among long-lived donors, naive CD4+ cells were more numerous and diversity higher than in aged donors.

PCR was performed a second time for roughly 7 to 11 cycles using a sample-barcoded 5' primer and a J-beta primer mix. Each CDR3 protein gets one entry after TCRdb re-called the 5' RACE reads with MiXCR. Among under 2,000,000 distinct CDR3 sequences, about 50% were seen once, and the ten largest hold approximately 2%. The CDR3 has 14 amino acids. V shed 5 bases, J shed 5 bases, and the junction held 5 bases outside the gene matches. CDR1 and CDR2 from the germline V gene are LNHNV and YYDKDF (reference sequence). Source material: blood. The TCR originated in a woman in her thirties or forties in good health. V is TRBV15 and J is TRBJ1-5; 8 nucleotides match TRBD1. The CDR3 DNA reads as TGTGCCACCAGCGGGGACAGGAGATATCAGCCCCAGCATTTT. Its protein product is CATSGDRRYQPQHF.